The 13 T cell receptor beta chains presented below share a single source sample, sequenced in a study of blood T cell repertoires in COVID-19. Only in-frame clones appear in the TCRdb table, and some are missing; sequencing was by immunoSEQ multiplex PCR. The sample consists of fewer than 500,000 clones, 80% to 90% of them appearing once. Specimen: PBMCs or T cells enriched from blood (not recorded which). The receptors shown here come from a man between 25 and 39 years old who had recovered from COVID-19.

V gene TRBV6-5 combines with J gene TRBJ1-1; D not certain. Looked up from germline, CDR1 is MNHEY and CDR2 is SVGAGI. The CDR3 spans 13 residues. The V end was cut by 0 bases, the J end by 7 bases, with 9 bases between. The CDR3 DNA is TGTGCCAGCAGTTACTCGCTGGCGGGTGAAGCTTTCTTT. Its translation: CASSYSLAGEAFF.

This clone was seen repeatedly, ten times or more. The CDR3 DNA follows: TGCGCCAGCAGCTTGGCGTCAGGGGGGAACACTGAAGCTTTCTTT. Amino acid sequence: CASSLASGGNTEAFF. V gene TRBV5-1 combines with J gene TRBJ1-1; TRBD1 agrees at 7 bases. The length of the CDR3 is 15 residues. J was trimmed by 1 base and V by 0 bases; bases with no gene match: 3. Germline V CDR1 and CDR2: SGHRS, YFSETQ.

V usage is TRBV7-2 and J usage is TRBJ2-1, with a weak D call TRBD1 (5 bases). The CDR3 is 12 amino acids. Trimming took 5 bases from V and 7 from J, leaving 9 bases between them. Per the germline V gene, CDR1 is SGHTA and CDR2 is FQGNSA. CDR3 sequence reads: CASSNQGNEQFF. DNA for the CDR3: TGTGCCAGCAGCAACCAGGGAAATGAGCAGTTCTTC.

The rearrangement links TRBV7-9 to TRBJ2-4; 7 bases line up with TRBD2. Germline CDR1 and CDR2: SEHNR and FQNEAQ (reference sequence). J gave up 0 bases and V 8 bases, and 7 bases lay outside the gene matches. The length of the CDR3 is 15 residues. Here the CDR3 DNA reads TGTGCCAGCTTTCGGGGGGAGGGAGCCAAAAACATTCAGTACTTC. It specifies CASFRGEGAKNIQYF.

With regard to this clone: The junction differs from germline at one of its ends, possibly a read error. The chain has TRBV7-7 and TRBJ2-1; 8 bases map to TRBD2. CDR1 is SSHAT and CDR2 is FNYEAQ in the germline V gene (reference sequence). This CDR3 is built from 15 residues. The CDR3 nucleotides are TGTGCTAGCAGCCCCGGGAGGGGCTCCTACAATGAGCAGTTCTTC. Protein sequence: CASSPGRGSYNEQFF.

V usage is TRBV5-1 and J usage is TRBJ2-7; 7 positions agree with TRBD1. The germline gives CDR1 SGHRS, CDR2 YFSETQ. This CDR3 is built from 15 residues. Germline trimming cut 0 bases from V and 5 bases from J; bases unmatched to any gene: 8. CDR3 region: CASSLAETGIDEQYF. The DNA for the CDR3 is TGCGCCAGCAGCTTGGCCGAGACAGGGATCGACGAGCAGTACTTC. Full variable domain (missing parts from reference TRBV5-1 and TRBJ2-7): KAGVTQTPRYLIKTRGQQVTLSCSPISGHRSVSWYQQTPGQGLQFLFEYFSETQRNKGNFPGRFSGRQFSNSRSEMNVSTLELGDSALYLCASSLAETGIDEQYFGPGTRLTVT.

The J gene is TRBJ2-3, the V gene TRBV29-1; 11 bases map to TRBD2. Germline CDR1 reads SQVTM; CDR2 reads ANQGSEA. The length of the CDR3 is 15 residues. With V trimmed by 5 bases and J by 2 bases, 6 bases remained unmatched. CDR3 residues: CSVQLAGDFTDTQYF. The CDR3 nucleotides read TGCAGCGTTCAACTAGCGGGAGACTTCACAGATACGCAGTATTTT.

The chain links TRBV6-5 to TRBJ1-5, with D hard to call. The CDR3 totals 14 residues. Trimming cost V 0 bases and J 4 bases, with 7 bases left between them. The germline CDR1 and CDR2 sequences are MNHEY and SVGAGI. Here the CDR3 DNA reads TGTGCCAGCAGTTACTCCGGTATTAATCAGCCCCAGCATTTT. Its translation is CASSYSGINQPQHF.

This sequence joins TRBV18 and TRBJ2-7; D is undetermined. The CDR3 has 16 amino acids. Looked up from germline, CDR1 is KGHSH and CDR2 is LQKENI. V lost 2 bases and J lost 4, with 18 bases in between. The CDR3 sequence is CASSPVSRYLSYEQYF. The CDR3 bases are TGTGCCAGCTCACCAGTTTCGAGGTATCTTTCTTACGAGCAGTACTTC.

The rearrangement joins TRBV18 to TRBJ2-2, with TRBD1 identical over 8 bases. The V and J ends lost 5 bases and 6 bases, in that order; junction bases with no gene match: 11. The CDR3 loop spans 16 amino acids. Germline CDR1 KGHSH, CDR2 LQKENI. The CDR3 region has the DNA TGTGCCAGCTCATTCATACTCCAGGGGGCGGCCGGGGAGCTGTTTTTT. This gives the protein CASSFILQGAAGELFF.

Note on this clone: The sample contains more than one DNA sequence encoding this CDR3. V and J are TRBV30 and TRBJ2-3; possible D gene TRBD2, 6 bases. This CDR3 spans 12 amino acids. Germline loops: CDR1 GTSNPN, CDR2 SVGIG (reference sequence). V gave up 3 bases and J gave up 4 bases, with 8 bases separating them. The DNA of the CDR3 is TGTGCCTGGAGCGGGAGTGCAGATACGCAGTATTTT. It translates to CAWSGSADTQYF. Drawing the rest from reference TRBV30 and TRBJ2-3, the complete variable domain is SQTIHQWPATLVQPVGSPLSLECTVEGTSNPNLYWYRQAAGRGLQLLFYSVGIGQISSEVPQNLSASRPQDRQFILSSKKLLLSDSGFYLCAWSGSADTQYFGPGTRLTVL.

In the case of this clone: The same CDR3 also results from other DNA sequences found in this sample. V and J are TRBV5-1 and TRBJ2-3; TRBD2 aligns across 8 bases. CDR1 is SGHRS, CDR2 YFSETQ, per germline. With 4 bases clipped from V and 1 base from J, the junction kept 8 bases outside the gene matches. The CDR3 contains 16 residues. The CDR3 DNA reads TGCGCCAGCAGCCCGGGCACTAGCGGACGCACAGATACGCAGTATTTT. It translates to CASSPGTSGRTDTQYF.

The gene calls are TRBV19 and TRBJ2-7; 7 positions match TRBD1. V shed 6 bases, J shed 3 bases, and the junction held 14 bases outside the gene matches. Germline V CDR1 and CDR2: LNHDA, SQIVND (reference sequence). There are 16 residues in the CDR3. CDR3 DNA: TGTGCCAGTAGCAAAACACGACAGGGACGAGACTACGAGCAGTACTTC. It yields the protein CASSKTRQGRDYEQYF.